These T cell receptor beta chains were read from a single sample in a study of long-term antiretroviral therapy in people with HIV. Data came from immunoSEQ multiplex PCR; TCRdb stores just in-frame clones and leaves some out. The sample has 20,000 to 30,000 clones; 85% are singletons. The specimen comprised unsorted PBMCs, sampled 2.3 years after starting antiretroviral therapy. The receptor source for this set is a man in his forties with HIV. Both conserved end residues are part of each CDR3.

CDR3 protein	V gene
CASSAPGREQYF	TRBV19
CASSPGRPGYEQYF	TRBV5-4
CASSLVVGTGETQYF	TRBV7-9
CAISENWEGGEQYF	TRBV10-3
CASSQGHEQFF	TRBV4-2
CASVAYGGGNTGELFF	TRBV12-5
CASSYEGWGQPQHF	TRBV6-5
CASSGGAALNTEAFF	TRBV2
CSVEDRDIQGYTF	TRBV29-1
CASSLGQGSTEAFF	TRBV7-9
CASSLSGGRGTEAFF	TRBV27
CASSEYVGASYEQYF	TRBV4-1
CASSLGQPHNYGYTF	TRBV5-1
CASSFTWGGKGEWNTEAFF	TRBV19
CASRRQENYGYTF	TRBV2
CASSGTGSSYEQYF	TRBV27
CASSLKGLSGNTIYF	TRBV11-2
CASSLDVYSGNTIYF	TRBV5-1
CASRPEPTGELFF	TRBV7-2
CASSQEGWNTGELFF	TRBV4-1
CASRTLPQGIAYEQYF	TRBV6-4
CASSQAEPREQYF	TRBV4-2
CASSLDGPSVGSYEQYF	TRBV5-1
CASSYSSGGTEAFF	TRBV6-6
CASSLVVAGDLGYTF	TRBV11-2
CASSFGQGNTIYF	TRBV27
CASSKSAPGTGGLQNTEAFF	TRBV27
CASSLIQGWYGYTF	TRBV7-9
CASSLGWLAERYNEQFF	TRBV5-1
CASSLLQSEDEKLFF	TRBV7-9
CASSRDQNRGTNGYTF	TRBV7-3
CASSAGSTYEQYF	TRBV7-8
CASSYQGANTEAFF	TRBV5-1
CASSLDNLAGGAGEQYF	TRBV11-2
CASSQDTYFSYEQYF	TRBV6-6
CASSPPGSGSTDTQYF	TRBV5-1
CASSFVLTSGTPRNEQFF	TRBV5-6
CASSSSGGYNEQFF	TRBV7-3
CASSPRRPSTDTQYF	TRBV7-8
CASSYTTGTANYGYTF	TRBV11-1
CASSLGSGESSYNSPLHF	TRBV7-8
CASSWARGAYEQYF	TRBV5-8
CAWSVTGSTEAFF	TRBV30
CASSARDSHEQYF	TRBV6-1
CASSFGAGGNEKLFF	TRBV5-6
CASSFPGTGTDYGYTF	TRBV5-5